The present TCR beta chain was sequenced within a study of beta chain features in type 1 diabetes. The whole isolated RNA underwent reverse transcription, so sequencing captured expressed TCRB transcripts. Sequencing used immunoSEQ multiplex PCR; TCRdb keeps in-frame clones, though not all of them. The sample includes more than 300,000 clones, 10% to 15% of them seen just once. Findings and limits, study-wide: Researchers report that Type 1 diabetes patients had moderately but significantly shorter TCRB CDR3s across all four CD4+ subsets.

Trimming pared 2 bases from V and 4 bases from J, leaving 14 bases between. CDR1 is GTSNPN, CDR2 SVGIG, per germline (reference sequence). CDR3 size: 14 residues. Worth noting for this clone: Antigen unknown.

The chain couples TRBV30 to TRBJ2-5; weak D call: TRBD1 (5 bases). The source is a woman between 18 and 29 years old with type 1 diabetes. The sequencing input was naive CD4+ T cells from blood. This CDR3 reads CAWSFLRGRETQYF. The CDR3 nucleotides are TGTGCCTGGAGTTTCCTAAGGGGAAGAGAGACCCAGTACTTC.